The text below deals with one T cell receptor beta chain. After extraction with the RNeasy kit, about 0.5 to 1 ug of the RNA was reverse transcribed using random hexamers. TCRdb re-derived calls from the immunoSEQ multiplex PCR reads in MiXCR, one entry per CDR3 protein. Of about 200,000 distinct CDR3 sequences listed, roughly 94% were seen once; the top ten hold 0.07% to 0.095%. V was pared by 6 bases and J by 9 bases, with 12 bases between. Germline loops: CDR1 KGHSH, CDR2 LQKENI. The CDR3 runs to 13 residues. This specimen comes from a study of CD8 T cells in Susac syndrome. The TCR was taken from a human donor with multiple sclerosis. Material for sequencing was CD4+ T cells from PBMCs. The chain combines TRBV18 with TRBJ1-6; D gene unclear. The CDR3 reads CASSDTSGSPLHF. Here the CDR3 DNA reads TGTGCCAGCTCCGACACCAGTGGTTCACCCCTCCACTTT.